This is a list of T cell receptor beta chains from one sample in a study of blood T cell repertoires in COVID-19. This table comes from immunoSEQ multiplex PCR, and its TCRdb copy is limited to in-frame clones, with some not included. The sample includes about 240,000 clones, approximately 82% of them seen just once. The sequenced sample consisted of peripheral blood. The receptors originated from a man aged 25-40 years who had recovered from COVID-19. Each CDR3 is given with its conserved first and last residue. A D gene is named only where the DNA matches it firmly. The size entry is marked missing in some rows and otherwise reads once, few, many or a size class.

size	V	D	J	CDR3	DNA
.	TRBV29-1	.	TRBJ1-1	CSVEGPPGGEGNTEAFF	TGCAGCGTTGAAGGGCCCCCCGGGGGGGAAGGGAACACTGAAGCTTTCTTT
.	TRBV6-1	.	TRBJ1-1	CASSEGLENTEAFF	TGTGCCAGCAGTGAGGGACTAGAGAACACTGAAGCTTTCTTT
once	TRBV5-1	TRBD1	TRBJ2-5	CASSNGQGDATQYF	TGCGCCAGCAGCAACGGACAGGGGGATGCGACCCAGTACTTC
.	TRBV28	.	TRBJ1-1	CASSSPTGNTEAFF	TGTGCCAGCAGTTCTCCCACAGGGAACACTGAAGCTTTCTTT
.	TRBV27	.	TRBJ1-4	CASSFGGQPNEKLFF	TGTGCCAGCAGTTTTGGTGGGCAGCCTAATGAAAAACTGTTTTTT
.	TRBV7-3	.	TRBJ1-2	CASSPDSQTYGYTF	TGTGCCAGCAGCCCGGACAGTCAGACCTATGGCTACACCTTC
.	TRBV25-1	.	TRBJ2-3	CASTGADTQYF	TGTGCCAGCACCGGTGCCGATACGCAGTATTTT
.	TRBV6-6	.	TRBJ2-7	CASSLSGREQYF	TGTGCCAGCAGTCTTTCAGGGCGCGAGCAGTACTTC
.	TRBV7-8	.	TRBJ2-1	CASSLTSQGNEQFF	TGTGCCAGCAGCTTAACTAGCCAGGGCAATGAGCAGTTCTTC
.	TRBV5-8	TRBD1	TRBJ2-1	CASTSIEGGQGFGQFF	TGTGCCAGCACTTCCATCGAGGGAGGACAGGGGTTTGGGCAGTTCTTC
.	TRBV19	.	TRBJ1-5	CASSIKRQMIEMGNQPQHF	TGTGCCAGTAGTATTAAACGACAAATGATAGAAATGGGCAATCAGCCCCAGCATTTT
.	TRBV19	.	TRBJ1-4	CASSIGAGNEKLFF	TGTGCCAGTAGTATAGGGGCCGGTAATGAAAAACTGTTTTTT
.	TRBV5-1	TRBD1	TRBJ1-6	CASSSRTGTNSPLHF	TGCGCCAGCAGCTCCCGGACAGGGACAAATTCACCCCTCCACTTT
.	TRBV29-1	.	TRBJ2-5	CSVPSTSTETQYF	TGCAGCGTTCCCTCGACATCCACCGAGACCCAGTACTTC
.	TRBV18	.	TRBJ2-3	CASSDRPPGGSTDTQYF	TGTGCCAGCTCCGACCGCCCTCCAGGGGGGAGCACAGATACGCAGTATTTT
once	TRBV7-8	TRBD1	TRBJ2-7	CASSLDRLSSYEQYF	TGTGCCAGCAGCCTGGACAGGCTTAGCTCCTACGAGCAGTACTTC
.	TRBV28	.	TRBJ1-2	CASSQPWVRGYGYTF	TGTGCCAGCAGCCAACCGTGGGTCAGGGGCTATGGCTACACCTTC
.	TRBV3-1/TRBV3-2	TRBD1	TRBJ1-6	CASSPGTGNSPLHF	TGTGCCAGCAGTCCCGGGACAGGGAATTCACCCCTCCACTTT
.	TRBV6-1	.	TRBJ2-7	CASSEWGTGSYEQYF	TGTGCCAGCAGTGAATGGGGGACTGGCTCCTACGAGCAGTACTTC
.	TRBV7-2	TRBD2	TRBJ2-1	CASGTSGGNNEQFF	TGTGCCAGCGGGACTAGCGGGGGGAACAATGAGCAGTTCTTC
.	TRBV3-1/TRBV3-2	TRBD1	TRBJ2-4	CASSGQGANIQYF	TGTGCCAGCAGCGGACAGGGGGCCAACATTCAGTACTTC
.	TRBV3-1/TRBV3-2	.	TRBJ2-5	CASSYGDQETQYF	TGTGCCAGCAGCTACGGGGACCAAGAGACCCAGTACTTC
.	TRBV7-2	TRBD1	TRBJ2-1	CASSSRQGTSYNEQFF	TGTGCCAGCAGCTCCCGACAGGGAACTTCCTACAATGAGCAGTTCTTC
.	TRBV11-3	.	TRBJ2-5	CASSLRGAYPETQYF	TGTGCCAGCAGCTTACGTGGGGCGTACCCAGAGACCCAGTACTTC